One sample yielded the 22 T cell receptor beta chains listed below, sequenced in a study of blood T cell repertoires in COVID-19. Produced via immunoSEQ multiplex PCR; TCRdb's table is partial and in-frame only. The data contain roughly 150,000 clones, about four fifths of them singletons. What was sequenced was peripheral blood. These receptors were collected from a human donor with acute or convalescent COVID-19. The donor label of this sample is uncertain.

This clone was counted a single time. The genes are TRBV4-3 and TRBJ1-4; D gene unclear. CDR1 and CDR2 (germline): LGHNA, YSLEER. The CDR3 is 14 residues long. V was trimmed by 0 bases and J by 10 bases, leaving 12 bases between them. CDR3 sequence (DNA): TGCGCCAGCAGCCAAGATCCCCCCGGCGGAAAACTGTTTTTT. Translated, it gives CASSQDPPGGKLFF.

This chain links TRBV3-1 (or the pseudogene TRBV3-2) with TRBJ1-3, with 8 bases lining up with TRBD1. The J segment lost 4 bases and the V segment lost 4 bases, leaving 6 bases of the junction unmatched. Germline CDR1 reads LGHDT; CDR2 reads YNNKEL (reference sequence). The CDR3 is 15 amino acids. The CDR3 spells CASSLGQGRGNTIYF. The CDR3 DNA reads as TGTGCCAGCAGCCTCGGACAGGGACGCGGAAACACCATATATTTT.

This rearrangement joins TRBV10-3 to TRBJ1-1; 9 bases match TRBD1. The CDR3 loop spans 14 amino acids. The trim removed 6 bases at V and 1 base at J, leaving 3 bases unmatched. Germline lookup yields CDR1 ENHRY and CDR2 SYGVKD. The CDR3 region is CAISGQGQNTEAFF. CDR3 bases: TGTGCCATCAGCGGACAGGGGCAGAACACTGAAGCTTTCTTT.

The chain couples TRBV30 to TRBJ1-5; D ambiguous. V dropped 1 base and J dropped 9 bases, with 13 bases sitting between them. Germline values: CDR1 GTSNPN, CDR2 SVGIG (reference sequence). The CDR3 has 13 residues. The CDR3 region has the DNA TGTGCCTGGAGTGGAGGTCCGGATCGGCCCCAGCATTTT. Amino acid sequence: CAWSGGPDRPQHF.

This clone was recorded a few times. The chain employs TRBV7-7 and TRBJ1-3; TRBD1 might be the D (5 bases). V was clipped by 1 base and J by 0 bases, with 7 bases between them. Germline V gene sequence: CDR1 SSHAT, CDR2 FNYEAQ (reference sequence). There are 15 residues in the CDR3. CDR3 DNA: TGTGCCAGCAGCTTAGGGGGGGGCTCTGGAAACACCATATATTTT. Its translation is CASSLGGGSGNTIYF.

This chain connects TRBV15 to TRBJ1-5; the D is unclear. Germline CDR1 reads LNHNV; CDR2 reads YYDKDF (reference sequence). CDR3 length: 16 amino acids. Trimming pared 5 bases from V and 4 bases from J, leaving 18 bases between. In nucleotides, the CDR3 is TGTGCCACCAGCGGAAGGAGGAACAGACCAAATCAGCCCCAGCATTTT. Encoded protein: CATSGRRNRPNQPQHF.

Only one count was recorded for this clone. This rearrangement joins TRBV6-5 to TRBJ2-1; D call uncertain. The germline gives CDR1 MNHEY, CDR2 SVGAGI. V was clipped by 2 bases and J by 7 bases, with 15 bases between them. The CDR3 contains 15 residues. CDR3 region: CASSYGDRSKNEQFF. CDR3 in DNA: TGTGCCAGCAGTTACGGAGACCGCTCTAAGAATGAGCAGTTCTTC.

This clone has a handful of counts. The gene calls are TRBV19 and TRBJ1-6, with 9 bases that match TRBD1. V shed 5 bases, J shed 10 bases, and the junction held 3 bases outside the gene matches. The germline gives CDR1 LNHDA, CDR2 SQIVND (reference sequence). CDR3 length: 13 residues. In DNA form, the CDR3 reads TGTGCCAGTAGTCCGGACAGGGGATCACCCCTCCACTTT. It codes for CASSPDRGSPLHF.

This clone was counted once. The chain couples TRBV14 to TRBJ2-4, with D maybe TRBD2 (6 bases). This CDR3 spans 13 amino acids. V was shortened by 0 bases and J by 13 bases, with 13 bases between the two germline ends. Germline V lookup: CDR1 SGHDN, CDR2 FVKESK. CDR3 sequence (DNA): TGTGCCAGCAGCCAAGAAGTCGGGGGTTGGCAGTACTTC. Its translation: CASSQEVGGWQYF.

Note on this clone: The sample contains more than one DNA sequence encoding this CDR3. V gene TRBV7-2 combines with J gene TRBJ2-1; 9 nucleotides agree with TRBD2. CDR1 and CDR2 from the germline V gene are SGHTA and FQGNSA. CDR3 size: 15 residues. Losses at the gene ends were 2 bases for V and 1 base for J; bases not matched to a gene: 0. The CDR3 sequence is CASSLSGGSYNEQFF. In nucleotides, the CDR3 is TGTGCCAGCAGCTTAAGCGGGGGGTCCTACAATGAGCAGTTCTTC.

The chain uses TRBV4-2 and TRBJ2-7; perhaps TRBD1 as D (6 bases). Trimming took 0 bases from V and 5 from J, leaving 23 bases between them. The CDR3 spans 18 residues. Germline lookup yields CDR1 LGHNA and CDR2 YNFKEQ. CDR3: CASSQDTRLGRGKNEQYF. As DNA, the CDR3 is TGTGCCAGCAGCCAAGATACCCGTCTGGGCAGGGGAAAGAACGAGCAGTACTTC.

The chain couples TRBV21-1 to TRBJ2-7; the DNA was not compared with TRBD1, the D call given in the table. TRBV21-1 is a recognized pseudogene. The CDR3 contains 15 residues. The CDR3 loop reads CASSSPHRGSYEQYF. The CDR3, as DNA: TGTGCCAGCAGCTCGCCCCACAGGGGGTCCTACGAGCAGTACTTC.

The chain couples TRBV7-2 to TRBJ2-1; 8 bases are shared with TRBD2. Unmatched junction bases numbered 12, after V lost 0 bases and J lost 8 bases. CDR1 is SGHTA, CDR2 FQGNSA, per germline. This CDR3 spans 17 amino acids. The CDR3 spells CASSLAGTRKSPDEQFF. The DNA for the CDR3 is TGTGCCAGCAGCTTAGCAGGGACTAGGAAGAGCCCCGATGAGCAGTTCTTC.

The CDR3 sequence: CASSPTGGDRGGGYTF. The DNA for the CDR3 is TGTGCCAGCTCCCCCACCGGCGGCGACAGGGGGGGAGGCTACACCTTC. This sequence joins TRBV18 and TRBJ1-2; 9 bases map to TRBD1. CDR3 length: 16 amino acids. Trimming removed 6 bases from V and 8 bases from J; junction bases left unmatched: 16. In germline, CDR1 is KGHSH, CDR2 LQKENI. Using reference TRBV18 and TRBJ1-2 for the parts outside the CDR3, the full variable domain is NAGVMQNPRHLVRRRGQEARLRCSPMKGHSHVYWYRQLPEEGLKFMVYLQKENIIDESGMPKERFSAEFPKEGPSILRIQQVVRGDSAAYFCASSPTGGDRGGGYTFGSGTRLTVV.

The chain links TRBV7-2 to TRBJ1-2, with 7 positions matching TRBD1. The CDR3 sequence is 14 residues long. The germline V gene encodes CDR1 SGHTA and CDR2 FQGNSA. J gave up 9 bases and V 3 bases, and 10 bases lay outside the gene matches. The CDR3: CASSFSRSGGSYTF. CDR3 in DNA: TGTGCCAGCAGCTTTTCAAGATCAGGGGGAAGCTACACCTTC.

The V call is TRBV4-1, the J call TRBJ2-3, with D unclear. The V and J ends lost 1 base and 2 bases respectively, with 7 bases between them. The CDR3 has 14 residues. Per germline, CDR1 MGHRA and CDR2 YSYEKL. The CDR3 sequence: CASSQGYATDTQYF. CDR3 nucleotides: TGCGCCAGCAGCCAAGGCTATGCCACAGATACGCAGTATTTT.

The V and J genes are TRBV5-5 and TRBJ2-1; the D gene is possibly TRBD1 (5 bases). The germline V and J ends were trimmed by 4 bases and 4 bases, with 9 bases remaining between them. Germline CDR1 is SGHKS and CDR2 is YYEKEE (reference sequence). CDR3 size: 13 residues. CDR3 residues: CASSIDSYNEQFF. The CDR3 DNA follows: TGTGCCAGCAGCATCGACAGTTACAATGAGCAGTTCTTC.

J is TRBJ1-5 and V is TRBV6-6, with 7 bases aligning to TRBD1. CDR1 MNHNY and CDR2 SVGAGI come from the germline V gene (reference sequence). The CDR3 extends over 13 amino acids. V lost 6 bases to trimming and J lost 5 bases; unmatched junction nucleotides: 4. The chain's CDR3 is CASRGTVDQPQHF. CDR3 nucleotide sequence: TGTGCCAGCAGAGGGACAGTTGATCAGCCCCAGCATTTT.

CDR3 sequence reads: CASRGEGSYNEQFF. CDR3 nucleotide sequence: TGTGCCAGCAGGGGGGAGGGTTCCTACAATGAGCAGTTCTTC. This chain uses TRBV6-5 with TRBJ2-1; the match to TRBD2 covers 7 bases. The V gene's germline CDR1 is MNHEY and CDR2 SVGAGI. The CDR3 length is 14 residues. After removal of 6 bases from V and 1 base from J, the junction contained 3 bases not matched to a gene.

This rearrangement joins TRBV7-2 to TRBJ1-5; possible D gene TRBD1, 6 bases. V was clipped by 4 bases and J by 4 bases, with 17 bases between them. Germline V CDR1 and CDR2: SGHTA, FQGNSA. The CDR3 runs to 16 residues. The DNA for the CDR3 is TGTGCCAGCAGCTCGGGAACGGGAGGGGGTAATCAGCCCCAGCATTTT. Its protein product is CASSSGTGGGNQPQHF. The variable domain in full, completed from reference TRBV7-2 and TRBJ1-5, reads GAGVSQSPSNKVTEKGKDVELRCDPISGHTALYWYRQSLGQGLEFLIYFQGNSAPDKSGLPSDRFSAERTGGSVSTLTIQRTQQEDSAVYLCASSSGTGGGNQPQHFGDGTRLSIL.

This rearrangement joins TRBV11-2 to TRBJ2-3, with no clear D. CDR1 SGHAT and CDR2 FQNNGV come from the germline V gene. The length of the CDR3 is 13 residues. Trimming removed 7 bases at V and 1 base at J, with 9 bases between. Written as DNA, the CDR3 is TGTGCCAGCAACAGACCGGGCACAGATACGCAGTATTTT. Translated, it gives CASNRPGTDTQYF.

V and J are TRBV7-9 and TRBJ2-1; TRBD1 might be the D (6 bases). Germline V gene sequence: CDR1 SEHNR, CDR2 FQNEAQ (reference sequence). V lost 5 bases and J 5 bases, leaving 16 bases between the germline ends. This CDR3 spans 15 amino acids. The CDR3: CASSRSDRSNNEQFF. CDR3 nucleotide sequence: TGTGCCAGCAGCCGGTCCGACAGGAGTAACAATGAGCAGTTCTTC.